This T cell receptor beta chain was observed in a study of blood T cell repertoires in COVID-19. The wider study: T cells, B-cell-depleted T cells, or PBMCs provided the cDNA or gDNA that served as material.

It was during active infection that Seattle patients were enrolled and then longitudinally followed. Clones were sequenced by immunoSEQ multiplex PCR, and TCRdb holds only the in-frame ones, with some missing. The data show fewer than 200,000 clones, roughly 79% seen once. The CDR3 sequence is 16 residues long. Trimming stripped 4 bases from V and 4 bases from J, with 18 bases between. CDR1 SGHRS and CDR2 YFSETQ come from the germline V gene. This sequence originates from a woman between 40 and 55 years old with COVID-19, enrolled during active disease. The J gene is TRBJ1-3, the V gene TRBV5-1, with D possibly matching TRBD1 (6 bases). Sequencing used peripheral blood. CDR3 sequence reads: CASSLPKTGVGNTIYF. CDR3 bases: TGCGCCAGCAGCCTCCCTAAGACAGGAGTAGGAAACACCATATATTTT.